This entry features one T cell receptor (beta chain) sequence. These data come from a study of cytomegalovirus exposure and HLA in healthy donors. Germline CDR1 is SGHTA and CDR2 is FQGNSA. V was shortened by 0 bases and J by 8 bases, with 8 bases between the two germline ends. This CDR3 is built from 13 residues. Primers included in the PCR were 60 Vbeta and 13 Jbeta primers. Sequencing used immunoSEQ multiplex PCR; TCRdb keeps in-frame clones, though not all of them. This sample has roughly 89,000 clones; about three quarters occur once, and the top ten carry over 9%. V and J are TRBV7-2 and TRBJ2-1; no firm D call. This sequence originates from a man in his thirties or forties in good health and CMV-seropositive. The sequencing input was PBMCs. Here the CDR3 DNA reads TGTGCCAGCAGCTTAGCCTACCAGGATGAGCAGTTCTTC. It translates to CASSLAYQDEQFF. The full variable domain, its missing parts supplied by reference TRBV7-2 and TRBJ2-1, is GAGVSQSPSNKVTEKGKDVELRCDPISGHTALYWYRQSLGQGLEFLIYFQGNSAPDKSGLPSDRFSAERTGGSVSTLTIQRTQQEDSAVYLCASSLAYQDEQFFGPGTRLTVL.